The next 15 T cell receptor beta chains were all read from a single sample in a study of T cells in pancreatic ductal adenocarcinoma. No neoadjuvant therapy was given to the selected pancreatic ductal adenocarcinoma patients before their surgery. TCRdb keeps only in-frame clones here, not all; method: immunoSEQ multiplex PCR. The repertoire holds 15,000 to 20,000 clones, about nine tenths seen once, with approximately 1% in the top ten. Sequencing was performed on PBMCs. Receptors originate from a human donor with pancreatic ductal adenocarcinoma.

V and J are TRBV5-6 and TRBJ2-5; 7 nucleotides agree with TRBD2. The CDR3 length is 12 residues. The trim removed 0 bases at V and 11 bases at J, leaving 4 bases unmatched. Germline-derived CDR1 and CDR2 are SGHDT and YYEEEE. DNA of the CDR3: TGTGCCAGCAGCTTGGGGGGGGGACGACAGTACTTC. Translated, it gives CASSLGGGRQYF.

The chain links TRBV30 to TRBJ2-7; D might be TRBD1 (5 bases). Germline CDR1 is GTSNPN and CDR2 is SVGIG (reference sequence). The germline V and J ends were trimmed by 7 bases and 0 bases, with 22 bases remaining between them. CDR3 length: 16 residues. The CDR3 loop reads CAYKGWGRQSSYEQYF. As DNA, the CDR3 is TGTGCCTATAAGGGCTGGGGAAGACAGAGCTCCTACGAGCAGTACTTC. Full variable domain (remainder filled in from reference TRBV30 and TRBJ2-7): SQTIHQWPATLVQPVGSPLSLECTVEGTSNPNLYWYRQAAGRGLQLLFYSVGIGQISSEVPQNLSASRPQDRQFILSSKKLLLSDSGFYLCAYKGWGRQSSYEQYFGPGTRLTVT.

The genes are TRBV14 and TRBJ1-1, with D hard to call. The V end was cut by 4 bases, the J end by 3 bases, with 12 bases between. CDR1 is SGHDN, CDR2 FVKESK, per germline. The CDR3 is 14 amino acids. The CDR3: CASSPGVSYTEAFF. CDR3 nucleotides: TGTGCCAGCAGCCCGGGAGTTTCTTACACTGAAGCTTTCTTT.

The chain joins TRBV7-8 to TRBJ1-6; 10 nucleotides align to TRBD1. CDR1 is SGHVS and CDR2 is FQNEAQ in the germline V gene. V gave up 1 base and J gave up 2 bases; unmatched junction bases: 5. This CDR3 has 18 amino acids. In DNA, the CDR3 is TGTGCCAGCAGCTTAGGGGGACAGGGGATGACCTATAATTCACCCCTCCACTTT. This encodes CASSLGGQGMTYNSPLHF.

The chain is built from TRBV6-5 and TRBJ2-1; D may be TRBD2 (6 bases). CDR3 size: 15 residues. Per germline, CDR1 MNHEY and CDR2 SVGAGI. Trimming pared 7 bases from V and 10 bases from J, leaving 23 bases between. Here the CDR3 DNA reads TGTGCCAGCAACCAAGCGGGCCCACCGGGTCGGGAGCAGTTCTTC. Protein product: CASNQAGPPGREQFF.

This sequence joins TRBV10-3 and TRBJ2-3, with TRBD2 matching 14 bases. The trim removed 6 bases at V and 5 bases at J, leaving 7 bases unmatched. The CDR3 extends over 16 amino acids. Germline lookup yields CDR1 ENHRY and CDR2 SYGVKD. The CDR3 sequence: CAIRPGLAGGRDTQYF. The CDR3 DNA sequence: TGTGCCATCAGGCCTGGACTAGCGGGGGGACGAGATACGCAGTATTTT.

The chain employs TRBV6-6 and TRBJ1-6; TRBD1 might be the D (5 bases). V lost 5 bases and J lost 7, with 15 bases in between. Germline CDR1 MNHNY, CDR2 SVGAGI (reference sequence). This CDR3 is built from 15 residues. The CDR3 here is CASSLVQTENSPLHF. For the CDR3, the DNA is TGTGCCAGCAGTCTAGTTCAGACAGAAAATTCACCCCTCCACTTT.

The rearrangement uses TRBV2 and TRBJ2-7; 9 bases fit TRBD1. This CDR3 is 12 amino acids long. Germline CDR1 SNHLY, CDR2 FYNNEI. With V trimmed by 9 bases and J by 5 bases, 5 bases remained unmatched. CDR3 bases: TGTGCCAGTTCGGACAGGGGAGACGAGCAGTACTTC. Its protein is CASSDRGDEQYF.

This clone was detected once. The V and J genes are TRBV9 and TRBJ2-5; no firm D call. Trimming removed 0 bases from V and 0 bases from J, with 9 bases in between. Per germline, CDR1 SGDLS and CDR2 YYNGEE. The CDR3 totals 15 residues. The CDR3 DNA reads as TGTGCCAGCAGCGTAGGGGCAGCTAACCAAGAGACCCAGTACTTC. Its translation: CASSVGAANQETQYF.

This chain connects TRBV29-1 to TRBJ1-1; D not resolved. The CDR3 extends over 12 amino acids. V lost 5 bases and J 8 bases, leaving 15 bases between the germline ends. Germline loops: CDR1 SQVTM, CDR2 ANQGSEA. In DNA, the CDR3 is TGCAGCGTTTTGTCCACGGGGATAGAAGCTTTCTTT. Translated, it gives CSVLSTGIEAFF.

This chain joins TRBV7-9 and TRBJ1-1, with 8 positions matching TRBD1. Per germline, CDR1 SEHNR and CDR2 FQNEAQ (reference sequence). This CDR3 comprises 16 residues. V was pared by 1 base and J by 7 bases, with 11 bases of the junction left unmatched. Here the CDR3 reads CASSLGPRDRRVEAFF. The CDR3 bases are TGTGCCAGCAGCTTAGGGCCCCGGGACAGGCGGGTTGAAGCTTTCTTT.

The rearrangement joins TRBV19 to TRBJ1-5; 8 bases align to TRBD1. V lost 8 bases, J lost 5 bases, and 5 bases stayed unmatched. The CDR3 is made up of 13 amino acids. The germline V gene has CDR1 LNHDA and CDR2 SQIVND (reference sequence). The CDR3 nucleotides are TGTGCCAGTGCACAGGGGGGCGATCAGCCCCAGCATTTT. The encoded protein is CASAQGGDQPQHF.

The chain joins TRBV5-6 to TRBJ1-5; possible D gene TRBD1, 6 bases. Germline-derived CDR1 and CDR2 are SGHDT and YYEEEE. Deletions cut 6 bases from V and 6 bases from J, with 19 bases between. The CDR3 totals 15 residues. Here the CDR3 DNA reads TGTGCCAGCACCCTCCGGGGGGCCCCCAGTCAGCCCCAGCATTTT. Amino acid sequence: CASTLRGAPSQPQHF.

The chain employs TRBV6-5 and TRBJ1-4; weak D call: TRBD1 (5 bases). V was cut by 5 bases and J by 0 bases, with 10 bases left in between. Germline assignment: CDR1 MNHEY and CDR2 SVGAGI. The CDR3 consists of 15 residues. The chain's CDR3 is CASSPRTPTNEKLFF. The CDR3 DNA reads as TGTGCCAGCAGTCCAAGGACACCAACTAATGAAAAACTGTTTTTT.

The genes are TRBV5-4 and TRBJ2-7, with a possible D match to TRBD1 (5 bases). Germline values: CDR1 SGHNT, CDR2 YYREEE (reference sequence). CDR3 size: 14 residues. The V gene lost 0 bases and the J gene lost 1 base, with 8 bases spanning the gap. The CDR3 here is CASSLDRRSYEQYF. CDR3 nucleotide sequence: TGTGCCAGCAGCTTGGACAGGCGATCCTACGAGCAGTACTTC.